Below, 7 T cell receptor beta chains from the same sample are listed, as sequenced in a study of Tregs in tolerant kidney transplant recipients. The assay was immunoSEQ multiplex PCR, and TCRdb's table has in-frame clones only and misses some. The sample shows about 120,000 clones, roughly 92% of them seen only once. Input material: CD4+ T cells from blood. These receptors originate from a human donor in good health.

CDR3 nucleotide sequence: TGCAGCGTACAGGGGGCCACTGAAGCTTTCTTT. Its translation: CSVQGATEAFF. This chain joins TRBV29-1 and TRBJ1-1, with 9 bases identical to TRBD1. CDR1 is SQVTM and CDR2 is ANQGSEA in the germline V gene. The V segment lost 6 bases and the J segment 4 bases; nucleotides outside the gene matches: 0. This CDR3 is built from 11 residues. The full variable domain, rest sourced from reference TRBV29-1 and TRBJ1-1, is SAVISQKPSRDICQRGTSLTIQCQVDSQVTMMFWYRQQPGQSLTLIATANQGSEATYESGFVIDKFPISRPNLTFSTLTVSNMSPEDSSIYLCSVQGATEAFFGQGTRLTVV.

This sequence joins TRBV6-5 and TRBJ1-1, with D possibly matching TRBD1 (5 bases). This CDR3 is built from 13 residues. Germline V CDR1 and CDR2: MNHEY, SVGAGI. The V end lost 6 bases, the J end lost 1 base, and 9 bases lay between the germline ends. CDR3 loop: CASRGLKNTEAFF. The CDR3 DNA follows: TGTGCCAGCAGGGGGCTCAAGAACACTGAAGCTTTCTTT.

The chain uses TRBV14 and TRBJ2-5; TRBD2 is a possible D gene (6 bases). The germline gives CDR1 SGHDN, CDR2 FVKESK. CDR3 size: 16 residues. V was trimmed by 0 bases and J by 4 bases, leaving 15 bases between them. The DNA for the CDR3 is TGTGCCAGCAGCCAAGATGTGGCGGGAATAGGAGAGACCCAGTACTTC. This sequence encodes CASSQDVAGIGETQYF. The full variable domain, in which reference TRBV14 and TRBJ2-5 provide the parts outside the CDR3, is EAGVTQFPSHSVIEKGQTVTLRCDPISGHDNLYWYRRVMGKEIKFLLHFVKESKQDESGMPNNRFLAERTGGTYSTLKVQPAELEDSGVYFCASSQDVAGIGETQYFGPGTRLLVL.

The chain uses TRBV15 and TRBJ1-6; weak D call: TRBD1 (6 bases). The length of the CDR3 is 15 residues. Germline values: CDR1 LNHNV, CDR2 YYDKDF (reference sequence). V gave up 0 bases and J gave up 9 bases, with 12 bases separating them. This CDR3 reads CATSREMAGASPLHF. The CDR3 DNA is TGTGCCACCAGCAGAGAAATGGCAGGGGCTTCACCCCTCCACTTT.

This chain links TRBV6-5 with TRBJ2-7, with D perhaps given as TRBD1 or TRBD2 (7 bases each). This CDR3 has 16 residues. CDR1 and CDR2 (germline): MNHEY, SVGAGI. V was pared by 0 bases and J by 1 base, with 13 bases between. For the CDR3, the DNA is TGTGCCAGCAGTTACTCCAGGGGGGGGGCATCCTACGAGCAGTACTTC. It codes for CASSYSRGGASYEQYF.

The gene calls are TRBV10-3 and TRBJ2-7; TRBD1 agrees at 8 bases. V gave up 6 bases and J gave up 5 bases; unmatched junction bases: 12. The CDR3 consists of 15 residues. The germline V gene has CDR1 ENHRY and CDR2 SYGVKD. CDR3 in DNA: TGTGCCATCAGCAACGGACAGGGTGTAGTCCACGAGCAGTACTTC. This translates into CAISNGQGVVHEQYF.

The genes are TRBV9 and TRBJ1-1; TRBD1 is a possible D gene (5 bases). Per the germline V gene, CDR1 is SGDLS and CDR2 is YYNGEE. The CDR3 has 16 residues. Trimming removed 0 bases from V and 3 bases from J, with 15 bases in between. The CDR3 protein is CASSVARGPPDTEAFF. The DNA of the CDR3 is TGTGCCAGCAGCGTAGCTAGGGGCCCTCCGGACACTGAAGCTTTCTTT.